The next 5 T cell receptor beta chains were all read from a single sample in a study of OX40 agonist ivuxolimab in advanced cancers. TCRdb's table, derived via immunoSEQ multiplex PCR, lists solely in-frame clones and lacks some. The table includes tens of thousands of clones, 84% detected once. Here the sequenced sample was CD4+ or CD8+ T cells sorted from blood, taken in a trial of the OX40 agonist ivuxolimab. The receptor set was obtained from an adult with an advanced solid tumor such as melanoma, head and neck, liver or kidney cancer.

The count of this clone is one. The DNA for the CDR3 is TGCGCCAGCAGCCAAGATAGCACAGGATACTACAATGAGCAGTTCTTC. Translating gives CASSQDSTGYYNEQFF. The rearrangement joins TRBV4-3 to TRBJ2-1; the D gene is possibly TRBD1 (5 bases). V dropped 0 bases and J dropped 3 bases, with 12 bases sitting between them. The CDR3 consists of 16 residues. Germline CDR1 LGHNA, CDR2 YSLEER.

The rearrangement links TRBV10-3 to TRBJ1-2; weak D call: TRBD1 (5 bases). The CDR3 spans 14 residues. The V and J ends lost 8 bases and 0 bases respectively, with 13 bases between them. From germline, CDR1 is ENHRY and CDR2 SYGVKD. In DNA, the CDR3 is TGTGCCATCCTCCGGGACCCGTCTAACTATGGCTACACCTTC. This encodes CAILRDPSNYGYTF.

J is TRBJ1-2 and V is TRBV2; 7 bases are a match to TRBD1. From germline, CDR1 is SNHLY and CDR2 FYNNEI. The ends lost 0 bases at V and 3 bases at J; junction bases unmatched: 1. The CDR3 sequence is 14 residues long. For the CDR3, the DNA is TGTGCCAGCAGTGAAGCAGGGGGCCACTATGGCTACACCTTC. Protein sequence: CASSEAGGHYGYTF.

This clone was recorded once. Here the CDR3 DNA reads TGTGCCAGCAGCGCGGGCTTCTACGAGCAGTACTTC. Translated: CASSAGFYEQYF. The chain uses TRBV7-2 and TRBJ2-7; possibly TRBD2 for D (5 bases). This CDR3 has 12 amino acids. Germline V CDR1 and CDR2: SGHTA, FQGNSA. The V end lost 5 bases, the J end lost 3 bases, and 8 bases lay between the germline ends.

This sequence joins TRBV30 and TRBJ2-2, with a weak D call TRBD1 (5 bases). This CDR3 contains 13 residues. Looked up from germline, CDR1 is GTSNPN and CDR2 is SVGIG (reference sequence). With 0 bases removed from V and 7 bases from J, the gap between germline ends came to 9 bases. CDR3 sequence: CAWSVQVVGELFF. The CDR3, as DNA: TGTGCCTGGAGTGTACAGGTAGTCGGGGAGCTGTTTTTT.